The source of this T cell receptor beta chain is a study of T cells in Graves' hyperthyroidism and ophthalmopathy. The V end lost 7 bases, the J end lost 4 bases, and 14 bases lay between the germline ends. This CDR3 has 14 residues. Amplification of TCR beta CDR3 regions used RNA as the template. The primer set for the first-round RT-PCR of the TCR CDR3 was HTBI. TCRdb ran MiXCR on the multiplex PCR reads and lists one entry per CDR3 protein. The profile shows about 840,000 distinct CDR3 sequences, about two fifths of them singletons. Sequenced sample: blood. V and J are TRBV12-3 or TRBV12-4 and TRBJ1-5; D possibly corresponds to TRBD1 (5 bases). This TCR was recovered from a man between 18 and 35 years old with Graves' hyperthyroidism. CDR3 amino acids: CASKSGTSNQPQHF. In nucleotides, the CDR3 is TGTGCCAGCAAATCCGGGACTTCTAATCAGCCCCAGCATTTT.